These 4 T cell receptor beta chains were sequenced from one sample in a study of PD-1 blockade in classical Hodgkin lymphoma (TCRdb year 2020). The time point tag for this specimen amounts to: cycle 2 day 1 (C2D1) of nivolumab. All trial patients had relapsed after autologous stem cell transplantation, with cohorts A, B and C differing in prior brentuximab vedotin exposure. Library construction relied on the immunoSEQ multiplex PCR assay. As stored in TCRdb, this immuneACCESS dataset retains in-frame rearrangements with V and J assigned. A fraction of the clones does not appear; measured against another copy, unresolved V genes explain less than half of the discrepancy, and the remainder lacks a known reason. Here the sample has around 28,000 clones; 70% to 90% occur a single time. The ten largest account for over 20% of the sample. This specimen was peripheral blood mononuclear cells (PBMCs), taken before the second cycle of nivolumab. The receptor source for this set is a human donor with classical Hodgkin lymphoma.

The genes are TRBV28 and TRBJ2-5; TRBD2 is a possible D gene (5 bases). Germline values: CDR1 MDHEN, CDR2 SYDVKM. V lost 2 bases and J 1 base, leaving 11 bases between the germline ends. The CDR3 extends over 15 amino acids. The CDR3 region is CASSLGGSVQETQYF. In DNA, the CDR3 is TGTGCCAGCAGTTTAGGTGGGAGCGTCCAAGAGACCCAGTACTTC.

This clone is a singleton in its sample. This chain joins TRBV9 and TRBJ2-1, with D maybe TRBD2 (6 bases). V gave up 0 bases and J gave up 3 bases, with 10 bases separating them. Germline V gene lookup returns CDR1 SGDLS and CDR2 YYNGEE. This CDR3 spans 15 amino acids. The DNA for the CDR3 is TGTGCCAGCAGCGTAGGATCTAGCGACTACAATGAGCAGTTCTTC. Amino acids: CASSVGSSDYNEQFF. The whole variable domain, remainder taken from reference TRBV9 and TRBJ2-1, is DSGVTQTPKHLITATGQRVTLRCSPRSGDLSVYWYQQSLDQGLQFLIQYYNGEERAKGNILERFSAQQFPDLHSELNLSSLELGDSALYFCASSVGSSDYNEQFFGPGTRLTVL.

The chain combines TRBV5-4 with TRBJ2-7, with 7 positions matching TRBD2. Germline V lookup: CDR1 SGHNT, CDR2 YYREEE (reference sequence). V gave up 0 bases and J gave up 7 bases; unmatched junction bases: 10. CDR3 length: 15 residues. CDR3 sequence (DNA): TGTGCCAGCAGCTTGGAGGGAGGGATCCCGAGGGAGCAGTACTTC. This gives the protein CASSLEGGIPREQYF.

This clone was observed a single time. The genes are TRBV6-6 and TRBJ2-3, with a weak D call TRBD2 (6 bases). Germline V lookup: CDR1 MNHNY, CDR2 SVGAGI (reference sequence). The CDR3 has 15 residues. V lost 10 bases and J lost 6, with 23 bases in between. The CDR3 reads CATRERGSTLDTQYF. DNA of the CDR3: TGTGCCACGAGAGAACGGGGGAGCACCCTGGATACGCAGTATTTT.